This entry lists 29 T cell receptor beta chains sequenced from one sample in a study of blood T cell repertoires in COVID-19. Generated by immunoSEQ multiplex PCR, the TCRdb table keeps only in-frame clones and is missing some. Counted here are approximately 170,000 clones, 70% to 90% occurring once; the ten biggest clones make up 3.5% to 4.5%. The sequencing sample was made of peripheral blood. Receptors were obtained from a woman in her seventies with acute or convalescent COVID-19.

The V and J genes are TRBV5-6 and TRBJ2-1; 10 bases match TRBD1. Germline values: CDR1 SGHDT, CDR2 YYEEEE. J was trimmed by 10 bases and V by 2 bases; bases with no gene match: 6. The CDR3 runs to 14 residues. This chain's CDR3 is CASSFPTGGDEQFF. The CDR3 DNA sequence: TGTGCCAGCAGCTTCCCGACAGGGGGCGACGAGCAGTTCTTC.

The chain uses TRBV30 and TRBJ2-1; 7 bases line up with TRBD1. The V gene end was trimmed by 4 bases and the J gene end by 6 bases; junction bases not matched to a gene: 12. This CDR3 has 15 residues. From germline, CDR1 is GTSNPN and CDR2 SVGIG (reference sequence). The DNA of the CDR3 is TGTGCCTGGACCCCGGGACAGTTCTTGACCAATGAGCAGTTCTTC. Translated: CAWTPGQFLTNEQFF. The full variable domain, in which reference TRBV30 and TRBJ2-1 provide the parts outside the CDR3, is SQTIHQWPATLVQPVGSPLSLECTVEGTSNPNLYWYRQAAGRGLQLLFYSVGIGQISSEVPQNLSASRPQDRQFILSSKKLLLSDSGFYLCAWTPGQFLTNEQFFGPGTRLTVL.

This clone was detected only a few times. The rearrangement uses TRBV7-9 and TRBJ2-7; the D gene is possibly TRBD1 (5 bases). The CDR3 consists of 15 residues. The V end lost 5 bases, the J end lost 7 bases, and 21 bases lay between the germline ends. CDR1 is SEHNR and CDR2 is FQNEAQ in the germline V gene (reference sequence). The CDR3 DNA is TGTGCCAGCAGCCATACACCATCTGACAGAGGAGAGCAGTACTTC. Translation: CASSHTPSDRGEQYF.

This chain connects TRBV2 to TRBJ2-5; 10 bases align to TRBD2. This CDR3 comprises 15 residues. The junction had 4 bases not matched to a gene; V was cut back by 1 base and J by 5 bases. The germline CDR1 and CDR2 sequences are SNHLY and FYNNEI. Written as DNA, the CDR3 is TGTGCCAGCAGTGAAGGGGGACTAGCGCGCGAGACCCAGTACTTC. This encodes CASSEGGLARETQYF. Supplemented by reference TRBV2 and TRBJ2-5, the full variable domain reads EPEVTQTPSHQVTQMGQEVILRCVPISNHLYFYWYRQILGQKVEFLVSFYNNEISEKSEIFDDQFSVERPDGSNFTLKIRSTKLEDSAMYFCASSEGGLARETQYFGPGTRLLVL.

The chain links TRBV18 to TRBJ1-2; maybe TRBD1 (6 bases). CDR1 and CDR2 (germline): KGHSH, LQKENI. V was pared by 1 base and J by 2 bases, with 11 bases between. CDR3 length: 15 amino acids. Written as DNA, the CDR3 is TGTGCCAGCTCACCACAGCAGGGGATAAACTATGGCTACACCTTC. Translating it yields CASSPQQGINYGYTF.

V is TRBV7-2 and J is TRBJ2-4, with TRBD2 matching 10 bases. V lost 0 bases, J lost 8 bases, and 7 bases stayed unmatched. Germline CDR1 SGHTA, CDR2 FQGNSA. This CDR3 has 16 residues. CDR3 residues: CASSLAVGLAGDIQYF. The CDR3 DNA sequence: TGTGCCAGCAGCTTAGCAGTCGGGCTAGCGGGAGACATTCAGTACTTC.

This clone occurred a few times. The chain combines TRBV1 with TRBJ2-7; TRBD1 was called by the table and not checked on the DNA. TRBV1 is a pseudogene segment. The CDR3 has 13 amino acids. CDR3 in DNA: TGCACCAGCAGTCAGGACAGGGGCTACGAGCAGTACTTC. Translation: CTSSQDRGYEQYF.

The rearrangement joins TRBV5-5 to TRBJ2-7, with TRBD1 matching 9 bases. Unmatched junction bases numbered 16, after V lost 4 bases and J lost 5 bases. The CDR3 covers 17 residues. Germline values: CDR1 SGHKS, CDR2 YYEKEE (reference sequence). CDR3 residues: CASSPRDRAVRSHEQYF. CDR3 DNA: TGTGCCAGCAGCCCCCGGGACAGGGCGGTTCGGTCCCACGAGCAGTACTTC.

This chain uses TRBV2 with TRBJ1-2; the D is unclear. Trimming removed 8 bases at V and 4 bases at J, with 17 bases between. This CDR3 contains 14 residues. CDR1 SNHLY and CDR2 FYNNEI come from the germline V gene. The CDR3 sequence: CASRPEALGYGYTF. The CDR3, as DNA: TGTGCCAGCCGACCGGAGGCCCTCGGCTATGGCTACACCTTC.

J is TRBJ1-1 and V is TRBV4-3, with 7 bases identical to TRBD1. CDR3 size: 15 residues. CDR1 LGHNA and CDR2 YSLEER come from the germline V gene. V gave up 2 bases and J gave up 3 bases; unmatched junction bases: 6. CDR3 coding DNA: TGCGCCAGCAGCCAAACAGGGGTCTTGGACACTGAAGCTTTCTTT. This gives the protein CASSQTGVLDTEAFF.

This clone has only one observation. At one of its ends the junction is not consistent with the germline gene, which may arise from a read error. The chain uses TRBV2 and TRBJ2-7; 8 bases match TRBD1. The CDR3 contains 13 residues. CDR1 is SNHLY and CDR2 is FYNNEI in the germline V gene. The CDR3 region has the DNA TGTGCCAGCAGTCTGGGCTGGGGACAGGCACCAATGTTC. It specifies CASSLGWGQAPMF.

This chain uses TRBV2 with TRBJ2-1, with a possible D match to TRBD2 (6 bases). The CDR3 is 15 amino acids. V shed 7 bases and J shed 3 bases, with 16 bases lying between them. Germline V gene sequence: CDR1 SNHLY, CDR2 FYNNEI. In DNA, the CDR3 is TGTGCCAGCAATTTCCGTAGCGGAGACTACAATGAGCAGTTCTTC. It specifies CASNFRSGDYNEQFF.

The V and J genes are TRBV24-1 and TRBJ2-7, with TRBD1 identical over 9 bases. This CDR3 comprises 19 residues. Per germline, CDR1 KGHDR and CDR2 SFDVKD. Trimming at V came to 2 bases and at J to 2 bases, leaving 15 bases not matched to a gene. CDR3 amino acids: CATSDSGTGSLALPYEQYF. In DNA form, the CDR3 reads TGTGCCACCAGTGATTCCGGGACAGGGTCCCTAGCCCTTCCCTACGAGCAGTACTTC.

The rearrangement links TRBV6-1 to TRBJ1-4; TRBD1 matches at 8 bases. This CDR3 has 17 amino acids. Germline V CDR1 and CDR2: MNHNS, SASEGT. V gave up 2 bases and J gave up 5 bases; unmatched junction bases: 10. This CDR3 is CASSEFPGTGSNEKLFF. Here the CDR3 DNA reads TGTGCCAGCAGTGAATTTCCAGGGACAGGTTCCAATGAAAAACTGTTTTTT.

This chain connects TRBV4-1 to TRBJ1-2, with a possible D match to TRBD1 (5 bases). Trimming took 0 bases from V and 8 from J, leaving 13 bases between them. The CDR3 has 14 amino acids. Germline CDR1 MGHRA, CDR2 YSYEKL. CDR3 bases: TGCGCCAGCAGCCAAGATTCAAGGGGACTGGGCTACACCTTC. Translating gives CASSQDSRGLGYTF.

This sequence joins TRBV5-4 and TRBJ2-7; a possible D gene is TRBD1 (6 bases). Per germline, CDR1 SGHNT and CDR2 YYREEE (reference sequence). The CDR3 is made up of 13 amino acids. V shed 4 bases and J shed 4 bases, with 12 bases lying between them. The CDR3 sequence is CASSRLQGYEQYF. CDR3 nucleotide sequence: TGTGCCAGCAGCCGGTTACAGGGATACGAGCAGTACTTC.

This sequence joins TRBV4-2 and TRBJ2-1; 10 bases map to TRBD2. CDR1 is LGHNA and CDR2 is YNFKEQ in the germline V gene. V lost 1 base, J lost 7 bases, and 4 bases stayed unmatched. This CDR3 has 15 residues. The chain's CDR3 is CASSQASGSLNEQFF. CDR3 nucleotide sequence: TGTGCCAGCAGCCAAGCTAGCGGGAGTCTGAATGAGCAGTTCTTC.

The chain carries TRBV28 and TRBJ2-1; D may be TRBD1 (6 bases). Germline V gives CDR1 MDHEN, CDR2 SYDVKM. The V and J ends lost 6 bases and 7 bases respectively, with 10 bases between them. The CDR3 has 12 amino acids. Here the CDR3 reads CASRPRGNEQFF. Written as DNA, the CDR3 is TGTGCCAGCAGGCCCAGGGGAAATGAGCAGTTCTTC. Supplemented by reference TRBV28 and TRBJ2-1, the full variable domain reads DVKVTQSSRYLVKRTGEKVFLECVQDMDHENMFWYRQDPGLGLRLIYFSYDVKMKEKGDIPEGYSVSREKKERFSLILESASTNQTSMYLCASRPRGNEQFFGPGTRLTVL.

This chain joins TRBV3-1 (or the pseudogene TRBV3-2) and TRBJ1-1, with a weak D call TRBD1 (5 bases). The CDR3 totals 14 residues. V lost 0 bases and J lost 3, with 8 bases in between. CDR1 LGHDT and CDR2 YNNKEL come from the germline V gene (reference sequence). CDR3 nucleotide sequence: TGTGCCAGCAGCCAAGATTTAGGGGACACTGAAGCTTTCTTT. It specifies CASSQDLGDTEAFF.

V usage is TRBV7-3 and J usage is TRBJ2-5; TRBD1 matches 9 bases. Germline V gene lookup returns CDR1 SGHTA and CDR2 FQGTGA. This CDR3 is built from 15 residues. J was trimmed by 4 bases and V by 6 bases; bases with no gene match: 9. This CDR3 reads CASSLTGGWRETQYF. DNA for the CDR3: TGTGCCAGCAGTCTCACAGGGGGCTGGAGAGAGACCCAGTACTTC.

This clone was observed once. The gene calls are TRBV9 and TRBJ1-4; no clear D. The CDR3 sequence is 15 residues long. From germline, CDR1 is SGDLS and CDR2 YYNGEE. The V and J ends lost 4 bases and 4 bases respectively, with 14 bases between them. In DNA form, the CDR3 reads TGTGCCAGCAGCCCCCTGGCAGGCGTTAATGAAAAACTGTTTTTT. Its protein is CASSPLAGVNEKLFF. Combining the CDR3 with reference TRBV9 and TRBJ1-4 gives the whole variable domain DSGVTQTPKHLITATGQRVTLRCSPRSGDLSVYWYQQSLDQGLQFLIQYYNGEERAKGNILERFSAQQFPDLHSELNLSSLELGDSALYFCASSPLAGVNEKLFFGSGTQLSVL.

The gene calls are TRBV5-5 and TRBJ1-3; no reliable D call. Per the germline V gene, CDR1 is SGHKS and CDR2 is YYEKEE (reference sequence). This CDR3 comprises 16 residues. Deletions cut 4 bases from V and 0 bases from J, with 14 bases between. CDR3 sequence: CASSPWRLNSGNTIYF. The CDR3 DNA is TGTGCCAGCAGCCCATGGAGGCTCAACTCTGGAAACACCATATATTTT. The full variable domain, with the rest looked up from reference TRBV5-5 and TRBJ1-3, is DAGVTQSPTHLIKTRGQQVTLRCSPISGHKSVSWYQQVLGQGPQFIFQYYEKEERGRGNFPDRFSARQFPNYSSELNVNALLLGDSALYLCASSPWRLNSGNTIYFGEGSWLTVV.

This clone was found once. This sequence joins TRBV9 and TRBJ1-6; 7 bases map to TRBD1. The V segment lost 3 bases and the J segment 2 bases; nucleotides outside the gene matches: 5. This CDR3 region has 16 residues. Germline lookup yields CDR1 SGDLS and CDR2 YYNGEE. CDR3 sequence: CASSEYDRAYNSPLHF. The CDR3 DNA is TGTGCCAGCAGCGAATATGACAGGGCCTATAATTCACCCCTCCACTTT.

This clone was found a few times. The genes are TRBV5-1 and TRBJ1-2, with D possibly being TRBD1 (5 bases). V lost 1 base to trimming and J lost 7 bases, with 17 bases between them. CDR3 length: 15 amino acids. CDR1 is SGHRS and CDR2 is YFSETQ in the germline V gene. The CDR3: CASSLSAFGQGGYTF. CDR3 nucleotide sequence: TGCGCCAGCAGCTTGTCTGCGTTTGGGCAGGGTGGCTACACCTTC. The full variable domain, rest sourced from reference TRBV5-1 and TRBJ1-2, is KAGVTQTPRYLIKTRGQQVTLSCSPISGHRSVSWYQQTPGQGLQFLFEYFSETQRNKGNFPGRFSGRQFSNSRSEMNVSTLELGDSALYLCASSLSAFGQGGYTFGSGTRLTVV.

This clone occurred once. The V and J genes are TRBV11-2 and TRBJ2-3; 7 positions agree with TRBD2. Germline CDR1 and CDR2: SGHAT and FQNNGV. V shed 2 bases, J shed 3 bases, and the junction held 5 bases outside the gene matches. The CDR3 loop spans 15 amino acids. The CDR3 reads CASSLSRGSTDTQYF. DNA of the CDR3: TGTGCCAGCAGCTTATCACGCGGGAGTACAGATACGCAGTATTTT.

The V and J genes are TRBV27 and TRBJ1-6; D unresolved. Germline values: CDR1 MNHEY, CDR2 SMNVEV (reference sequence). This CDR3 spans 15 amino acids. V was trimmed by 0 bases and J by 10 bases, leaving 13 bases between them. The CDR3 DNA is TGTGCCAGCAGTTTATCAGGGTTCGGGGTATCACCCCTCCACTTT. This codes for CASSLSGFGVSPLHF.

The V and J genes are TRBV30 and TRBJ1-1, with D possibly TRBD1 on 6 matching bases. CDR3 length equals 13 residues. The V gene's germline CDR1 is GTSNPN and CDR2 SVGIG (reference sequence). V was clipped by 1 base and J by 7 bases, with 13 bases between them. CDR3 loop: CAWSAGGAVEAFF. CDR3 DNA sequence: TGTGCCTGGAGTGCGGGGGGGGCTGTTGAAGCTTTCTTT.

J is TRBJ2-1 and V is TRBV10-2, with TRBD2 identical over 8 bases. V lost 11 bases, J lost 5 bases, and 5 bases stayed unmatched. Germline V gives CDR1 WSHSY, CDR2 SAAADI. The CDR3 sequence is 12 residues long. This CDR3 reads CACWRGDNEQFF. The CDR3 DNA reads TGCGCCTGCTGGCGGGGGGACAATGAGCAGTTCTTC.

The chain employs TRBV9 and TRBJ2-7, with TRBD2 matching over 9 bases. CDR3 length equals 15 residues. CDR1 SGDLS and CDR2 YYNGEE come from the germline V gene. The V gene end was trimmed by 0 bases and the J gene end by 2 bases; junction bases not matched to a gene: 3. The CDR3 nucleotides read TGTGCCAGCAGCGTAGATGCGGGAGGGACCTACGAGCAGTACTTC. It codes for CASSVDAGGTYEQYF.